Listed below are T cell receptor beta chains from one sample, sequenced in a study of regulatory T cells in long-lasting Graves disease. TCRdb processed the multiplex PCR reads anew with MiXCR; each CDR3 protein has one entry. This table has about 320,000 distinct CDR3 sequences, approximately 20% appearing once. The source material was peripheral blood mononuclear cells (PBMCs), sampled at new diagnosis, from a patient treated with antithyroid drugs. These receptors were collected from a female donor with Graves disease. CDR3s include the opening cysteine and the closing phenylalanine or tryptophan. Fields, in order: J gene, V gene, CDR3 length, CDR3 protein.

>TRBJ2-1|TRBV3-1|18
CASSQPGASGRGYNEQFF
>TRBJ1-1|TRBV7-9|14
CASSLAGAGPEAFF
>TRBJ1-1|TRBV9|14
CASSPRIGKPEAFF
>TRBJ2-3|TRBV18|17
CASSPLSALADTDTQYF
>TRBJ1-1|TRBV6-5|14
CASSYTGANTEAFF
>TRBJ2-4|TRBV14|14
CASASGLAKNIQYF
>TRBJ2-7|TRBV19|14
CASRDTGGRGEQYF
>TRBJ2-2|TRBV9|16
CASSVAGGVNTGELFF
>TRBJ2-7|TRBV12-3/TRBV12-4|14
CASSSLLRAYEQYF
>TRBJ1-5|TRBV28|16
CASSLQVGGSNQPQHF
>TRBJ2-5|TRBV11-3|15
CASSFLAGGVETQYF
>TRBJ1-6|TRBV7-6|16
CASSSGRGTLNSPLHF
>TRBJ2-7|TRBV7-9|15
CASSLVPAGGSEQYF
>TRBJ2-3|TRBV19|19
CASSTRAGGQPGHTDTQYF
>TRBJ1-1|TRBV9|19
CASSVAPSQGLFGYTEAFF